This T cell receptor (beta chain) was found in a study of blood T cell repertoires in COVID-19. For the study at large: Nucleic acid was either cDNA or gDNA, and it came from T cells, B-cell-depleted T cells, or PBMCs.

Germline V CDR1 and CDR2: SNHLY, FYNNEI. This CDR3 has 20 amino acids. After removal of 6 bases from V and 8 bases from J, the junction contained 25 bases not matched to a gene. Source study methods: The assay estimated nucleated cells by amplifying reference gene primers. The table came from immunoSEQ multiplex PCR; TCRdb's copy has only in-frame clones and leaves some out. V and J calls and clone size are given by that table; D and trimming were obtained from the DNA. The data show around 170,000 clones, roughly 70% seen once. The clonotype was recovered from an elderly woman with acute or convalescent COVID-19. This sequence joins TRBV2 and TRBJ2-1; TRBD2 agrees at 10 bases. Sequencing input: peripheral blood. This CDR3 is CASRPEWLFGASGSLYEQFF. The DNA of the CDR3 is TGTGCCAGCAGGCCGGAGTGGTTATTTGGCGCTAGCGGGAGTTTGTATGAGCAGTTCTTC.